This entry describes one T cell receptor (beta chain). The antigen remains unidentified. TCRdb's table, derived via immunoSEQ multiplex PCR, lists solely in-frame clones and lacks some. The profile shows 1.6 million or so clones, more than 95% of them singletons. This entry comes from a study of shared clonotypes between healthy human individuals. Findings and limits, study-wide: When naive CD4 clonotypes were compared across a few donors, around 5% were shared.

The CDR3 has 12 residues. CDR1 and CDR2 from the germline V gene are LNHDA and SQIVND (reference sequence). V dropped 1 base and J dropped 7 bases, with 5 bases sitting between them. Caucasian adults living in Nashville, Tennessee, provided all samples. This receptor was taken from a man aged 30-40 years in good health. The specimen was naive CD4+ T cells sorted from blood. Sample subset: CD45RA+ positively selected. The chain couples TRBV19 to TRBJ2-1, with D possibly being TRBD1 (5 bases). CDR3 coding DNA: TGTGCCAGTAGTATAGCAGGGAATGAGCAGTTCTTC. Protein product: CASSIAGNEQFF.